These 16 T cell receptor beta chains came from one sample sequenced in a study of cytomegalovirus exposure and HLA in healthy donors. The PCR employed 60 Vbeta primers together with 13 Jbeta primers. The data were produced by immunoSEQ multiplex PCR, yet TCRdb's version contains in-frame clones alone and is incomplete. The repertoire holds some 220,000 clones, 78% seen once, with approximately 0.49% in the top ten. Sequencing was carried out using PBMCs. These receptors came from a boy aged 5-17 years in good health and CMV-seronegative.

DNA of the CDR3: TGCGCCAGCTCCCAACTCGGGTTGGTGCGTGAAAAACTGTTTTTT. As protein: CASSQLGLVREKLFF. The rearrangement joins TRBV4-1 to TRBJ1-4; D is unclear. This CDR3 is built from 15 residues. Per the germline V gene, CDR1 is MGHRA and CDR2 is YSYEKL. V was cut by 8 bases and J by 7 bases, with 20 bases left in between.

This clone was seen more than once but under ten times. The V gene is TRBV19, the J gene TRBJ1-4, with TRBD1 matching over 7 bases. V lost 2 bases, J lost 4 bases, and 4 bases stayed unmatched. Germline assignment: CDR1 LNHDA and CDR2 SQIVND (reference sequence). This CDR3 region has 15 residues. CDR3 sequence (DNA): TGTGCCAGTAGTATACCGGGACAGCGTAATGAAAAACTGTTTTTT. Its translation: CASSIPGQRNEKLFF.

The V call is TRBV9, the J call TRBJ1-5; no reliable D call. The CDR3 covers 16 residues. V lost 3 bases to trimming and J lost 6 bases, with 19 bases between them. Germline V CDR1 and CDR2: SGDLS, YYNGEE. The CDR3 DNA follows: TGTGCCAGCAGCGGATACATATCTCGGTGGAGTCAGCCCCAGCATTTT. Translation gives CASSGYISRWSQPQHF.

This chain uses TRBV15 with TRBJ2-5; 7 bases are a match to TRBD1. Germline trimming cut 6 bases from V and 4 bases from J; bases unmatched to any gene: 8. This CDR3 contains 14 residues. CDR1 is LNHNV and CDR2 is YYDKDF in the germline V gene (reference sequence). The CDR3 DNA reads TGTGCCACCAGGGTAAAGGGGGCCGTAGAGACCCAGTACTTC. It specifies CATRVKGAVETQYF.

The genes are TRBV9 and TRBJ2-7; D is possibly TRBD2 (5 bases). The length of the CDR3 is 15 residues. Per the germline V gene, CDR1 is SGDLS and CDR2 is YYNGEE. V lost 0 bases, J lost 5 bases, and 15 bases lay in between. The CDR3 spells CASSVGIGIWDEQYF. CDR3 bases: TGTGCCAGCAGCGTAGGAATCGGGATTTGGGACGAGCAGTACTTC. The whole variable domain, remainder taken from reference TRBV9 and TRBJ2-7, is DSGVTQTPKHLITATGQRVTLRCSPRSGDLSVYWYQQSLDQGLQFLIQYYNGEERAKGNILERFSAQQFPDLHSELNLSSLELGDSALYFCASSVGIGIWDEQYFGPGTRLTVT.

The V gene is TRBV6-4, the J gene TRBJ2-3; possibly TRBD2 for D (6 bases). This CDR3 contains 16 residues. The ends were cut back, 4 bases at V and 0 bases at J, with 14 bases in the middle. Germline V gene data show CDR1 as MRHNA and CDR2 as SNTAGT. The CDR3 nucleotides read TGTGCCAGCAGTGTCGGTACTAGCCATAGCACAGATACGCAGTATTTT. Protein product: CASSVGTSHSTDTQYF.

The chain carries TRBV7-9 and TRBJ2-3, with 9 bases matching TRBD1. The length of the CDR3 is 16 residues. In germline, CDR1 is SEHNR, CDR2 FQNEAQ (reference sequence). V gave up 6 bases and J gave up 6 bases; unmatched junction bases: 13. CDR3 protein: CASRGRDREERDTQYF. For the CDR3, the DNA is TGTGCCAGCAGGGGTAGGGACAGGGAAGAAAGGGATACGCAGTATTTT.

The chain uses TRBV7-2 and TRBJ2-3; D is possibly TRBD2 (5 bases). CDR3 size: 13 residues. Germline V gene data show CDR1 as SGHTA and CDR2 as FQGNSA. Trimming pared 1 base from V and 14 bases from J, leaving 16 bases between. The CDR3 is CASSLGDLSERYF. The DNA for the CDR3 is TGTGCCAGCAGCTTAGGGGATCTTAGCGAACGGTATTTT.

The CDR3 here is CSVEGLAPNEQFF. In DNA form, the CDR3 reads TGCAGCGTTGAGGGACTAGCGCCCAATGAGCAGTTCTTC. This chain connects TRBV29-1 to TRBJ2-1, with 10 bases that match TRBD2. The CDR3 is 13 amino acids. In germline, CDR1 is SQVTM, CDR2 ANQGSEA. V lost 3 bases to trimming and J lost 6 bases; unmatched junction nucleotides: 2.

This clone was seen a single time. This rearrangement joins TRBV5-1 to TRBJ2-1, with 7 bases that match TRBD2. The CDR3 totals 17 residues. The germline gives CDR1 SGHRS, CDR2 YFSETQ. The V segment lost 4 bases and the J segment 0 bases; nucleotides outside the gene matches: 10. In DNA form, the CDR3 reads TGCGCCAGCAGCCGCACACTAGCGCTCCGCTCCTACAATGAGCAGTTCTTC. As protein: CASSRTLALRSYNEQFF.

The genes are TRBV6-6 and TRBJ2-2; 7 bases are a match to TRBD1. The length of the CDR3 is 15 residues. CDR1 is MNHNY and CDR2 is SVGAGI in the germline V gene (reference sequence). V dropped 6 bases and J dropped 4; count of bases not matched to a gene: 8. The CDR3 region is CASSPTGDLTGELFF. The CDR3 region has the DNA TGTGCCAGCAGCCCCACAGGGGACCTCACCGGGGAGCTGTTTTTT.

In this sample, this clone turned up once. The chain carries TRBV15 and TRBJ2-7, with D unresolved. The V gene's germline CDR1 is LNHNV and CDR2 YYDKDF (reference sequence). Trimming cost V 0 bases and J 1 base, with 7 bases left between them. This CDR3 is 14 amino acids long. The CDR3 DNA reads as TGTGCCACCAGCAGAGAAGACACATCCTACGAGCAGTACTTC. Translated: CATSREDTSYEQYF.

This clone appeared once. An end of the junction does not agree with germline; a read error may underlie this. This sequence joins TRBV5-5 and TRBJ2-3; tentatively, D is TRBD2 (5 bases). This CDR3 spans 13 amino acids. In germline, CDR1 is SGHKS, CDR2 YYEKEE (reference sequence). The CDR3 loop reads CASSLDFTDTQYF. The CDR3 DNA is TGTGCCAGCAGTTTGGACTTCACAGATACGCAGTATTTT.

The DNA of the CDR3 is TGTGCCATCAGTGCAGGGACAGGGGGCCTTAACTATGGCTACACCTTC. It encodes CAISAGTGGLNYGYTF. This rearrangement joins TRBV10-3 to TRBJ1-2; 12 bases are shared with TRBD1. Germline V gene sequence: CDR1 ENHRY, CDR2 SYGVKD. The CDR3 is made up of 16 amino acids. The ends lost 4 bases at V and 1 base at J; junction bases unmatched: 4.

In its sample, this clone was seen once. This chain links TRBV10-3 with TRBJ2-3, with 11 bases lining up with TRBD2. V dropped 7 bases and J dropped 10; count of bases not matched to a gene: 4. Looked up from germline, CDR1 is ENHRY and CDR2 is SYGVKD. This CDR3 contains 12 residues. The CDR3 nucleotides are TGTGCCATCAAAGGGACTAGCGGACCGCAGTATTTT. This codes for CAIKGTSGPQYF.

J is TRBJ1-1 and V is TRBV27; D gene unclear. The CDR3 runs 14 residues. Trimming took 7 bases from V and 3 from J, leaving 15 bases between them. Germline V gene sequence: CDR1 MNHEY, CDR2 SMNVEV (reference sequence). The CDR3 is CASNVFGGDTEAFF. The DNA of the CDR3 is TGTGCCAGCAACGTTTTTGGAGGAGACACTGAAGCTTTCTTT.